The clone carrying this T cell receptor beta chain was counted ten times or more. This specimen belongs to a study of regulatory T cells in long-lasting Graves disease. Arm-PCR of CDR3 regions and iRepertoire HTBI primers were the basis on which TCR beta libraries were built. TCRdb recomputed calls from the multiplex PCR reads with MiXCR, one row per CDR3 protein. This table holds around 500,000 distinct CDR3 sequences, roughly 14% found once. Time point described: newly diagnosed GD, antithyroid drugs for less than 3 months. Researchers made the TCR library from RNA that was extracted from PBMCs. Germline values: CDR1 SEHNR, CDR2 FQNEAQ (reference sequence). The CDR3 loop spans 16 amino acids. Unmatched junction bases numbered 7, after V lost 2 bases and J lost 3 bases. These same data were also listed under a study on T cells in Graves' hyperthyroidism and ophthalmopathy. In that study: When ophthalmopathy did not progress within 18 months, Graves' hyperthyroidism was considered stable. Patients aged 18 to 65 had newly diagnosed hyperthyroidism that had lasted under 2 months. Exclusion followed for patients with uncontrolled infection, other autoimmune disease, pregnancy or lactation.

Here the sequenced sample was peripheral blood mononuclear cells (PBMCs), taken at new diagnosis, from a patient treated with antithyroid drugs. This TCR came from a young man with Graves disease. The chain employs TRBV7-9 and TRBJ2-3; 8 nucleotides align to TRBD2. The CDR3 DNA follows: TGTGCCAGCAGCTTAAACGGGAGGGGAAGGACAGATACGCAGTATTTT. It encodes CASSLNGRGRTDTQYF.